The sample holds a few counts of the clone carrying this TCR beta chain. The data were taken from a study of blood T cell repertoires in COVID-19. Original analysis: Estimation of nucleated cell counts relied on the amplification of reference gene primers. The table came from immunoSEQ multiplex PCR; TCRdb's copy has only in-frame clones and leaves some out. The DNA was the basis for D and trimming; V, J and clone size are from that table. The sample contains some 300,000 clones, 85% to 90% of which appear only once. Per the germline V gene, CDR1 is SQVTM and CDR2 is ANQGSEA. This CDR3 comprises 15 residues. Deletions cut 3 bases from V and 8 bases from J, with 22 bases between.

The sequence derives from a man aged 65 to 79 with acute or convalescent COVID-19. The chain uses TRBV29-1 and TRBJ1-2, with D unclear. Sequenced input: peripheral blood. This CDR3 reads CSVDGTTNLREGYTF. The CDR3 coding sequence is TGCAGCGTTGATGGAACGACAAACTTAAGGGAGGGCTACACCTTC.